This TCR beta chain is from a study of T cells of healthy individuals. TCRdb fed the 5' RACE reads into MiXCR, producing one record per CDR3 protein. Of about 53,000 distinct CDR3 sequences in the sample, roughly 15% were seen once. This CDR3 has 11 amino acids. V lost 7 bases and J lost 8, with 12 bases in between. The germline V gene has CDR1 SQVTM and CDR2 ANQGSEA. This clonotype turned up a few times. This clonotype originated in a human donor in good health. The chain is built from TRBV29-1 and TRBJ2-4; D possibly corresponds to TRBD2 (7 bases). Here the CDR3 DNA reads TGCAGCGCCCGGGGGGCGGACATTCAGTACTTC. Its translation: CSARGADIQYF.